This T cell receptor (beta chain) derives from a study of T cells after yellow fever vaccination. The length of the CDR3 is 15 residues. Between the trimmed V and J ends, which lost 4 bases and 1 base, there was a span of 13 bases. Germline CDR1 and CDR2: MDHEN and SYDVKM. TCRdb re-called the 5' RACE reads through MiXCR, storing one row per CDR3 protein. The repertoire holds 300,000 to 400,000 distinct CDR3 sequences, with over 5% as singletons. Study results and limitations: Most clones from primary vaccination were detected again post-booster (around 96% CD4, approximately 90% CD8).

This clonotype has at least ten counts. Its antigen is still unknown. This TCR was recovered from a man younger than 40 who received the YFV17D yellow fever vaccine. This sample comprised PBMCs, obtained 5 days after the yellow fever booster vaccination. V is TRBV28 and J is TRBJ2-5; D is perhaps TRBD1 or TRBD2 (5 bases each). The DNA of the CDR3 is TGTGCCAGCAGTTCCCCGGGACGGTTCCAAGAGACCCAGTACTTC. Translating it yields CASSSPGRFQETQYF.